This TCR beta chain is drawn from a study of cytomegalovirus exposure and HLA in healthy donors. PCR used 60 Vbeta primers and 13 Jbeta primers. This table comes from immunoSEQ multiplex PCR, and its TCRdb copy is limited to in-frame clones, with some not included. The sample shows 150,000 to 200,000 clones, approximately 80% of them seen only once. This clone occurred once. Germline CDR1 MDHEN, CDR2 SYDVKM. Between the trimmed V and J ends, which lost 8 bases and 5 bases, there was a span of 18 bases. CDR3 length: 14 amino acids. The sequenced sample was PBMCs. This sequence was found in a woman aged 25 to 39 in good health and CMV-seronegative. This chain connects TRBV28 to TRBJ1-1; D gene ambiguous. This CDR3 reads CASAILGRETEAFF. CDR3 DNA: TGTGCCAGCGCAATACTCGGGAGGGAGACTGAAGCTTTCTTT.